The 20 T cell receptor beta chains reported below all come from one sample, sequenced in a study of shared clonotypes between healthy human individuals. Measured with immunoSEQ multiplex PCR; TCRdb has only the in-frame clones, and not every one. In the table there are 2 million to 3 million clones, roughly 92% of which are singletons. The sequenced sample consisted of naive CD4+ T cells sorted from blood. The subset: CD45RA+ positively selected. These receptors originate from a man younger than 35 in good health.

In nucleotides, the CDR3 is TGTGCCAGCAGCTTAGCGAGGGGGGTTGGCAATCAGCCCCAGCATTTT. Amino acid sequence: CASSLARGVGNQPQHF. The chain has TRBV7-9 and TRBJ1-5; the D gene is possibly TRBD1 (6 bases). The CDR3 sequence is 16 residues long. CDR1 and CDR2 from the germline V gene are SEHNR and FQNEAQ (reference sequence). Trimming stripped 0 bases from V and 2 bases from J, with 11 bases between.

The sample holds one count of this clone. V and J are TRBV29-1 and TRBJ2-5, with D perhaps matching TRBD1 or TRBD2 (5 bases each). The CDR3 loop spans 12 amino acids. Germline CDR1 SQVTM, CDR2 ANQGSEA. The V end lost 4 bases, the J end lost 5 bases, and 11 bases lay between the germline ends. The CDR3 DNA reads TGCAGCGTTGGTGCCGGGGCGGAGACCCAGTACTTC. As protein: CSVGAGAETQYF.

This chain joins TRBV19 and TRBJ2-5; TRBD1 aligns across 7 bases. Germline loops: CDR1 LNHDA, CDR2 SQIVND (reference sequence). This CDR3 has 16 amino acids. V dropped 5 bases and J dropped 5; count of bases not matched to a gene: 14. CDR3 in DNA: TGTGCCAGTAGTGCACCCCAACAGGGGCTGGGGGAGACCCAGTACTTC. Translated: CASSAPQQGLGETQYF.

The genes are TRBV5-1 and TRBJ1-1; 7 positions match TRBD1. CDR1 is SGHRS, CDR2 YFSETQ, per germline. Trimming at V came to 5 bases and at J to 3 bases, leaving 7 bases not matched to a gene. The CDR3 loop spans 14 amino acids. DNA of the CDR3: TGCGCCAGCAGGTTGACAGGGCTAGACACTGAAGCTTTCTTT. Translated, it gives CASRLTGLDTEAFF.

The chain recombines TRBV11-2 with TRBJ2-3, with D maybe TRBD2 (5 bases). Trimming pared 3 bases from V and 4 bases from J, leaving 11 bases between. Germline assignment: CDR1 SGHAT and CDR2 FQNNGV. CDR3 length: 14 residues. In DNA form, the CDR3 reads TGTGCCAGCAGCTTCCGAGGGCAGTCAGATACGCAGTATTTT. It specifies CASSFRGQSDTQYF.

This clone has only a few counts. The gene calls are TRBV9 and TRBJ1-4; D remains ambiguous. Per germline, CDR1 SGDLS and CDR2 YYNGEE. V was trimmed by 0 bases and J by 4 bases, leaving 4 bases between them. The CDR3 has 13 amino acids. The CDR3 nucleotides read TGTGCCAGCAGCGTAGGGCTTAATGAAAAACTGTTTTTT. It encodes CASSVGLNEKLFF.

The rearrangement joins TRBV4-1 to TRBJ1-6, with D unresolved. Germline V CDR1 and CDR2: MGHRA, YSYEKL. This CDR3 comprises 15 residues. V lost 1 base and J lost 4, with 8 bases in between. For the CDR3, the DNA is TGCGCCAGCAGCCAAGTCGGCTTTTATAATTCACCCCTCCACTTT. This encodes CASSQVGFYNSPLHF.

This chain joins TRBV25-1 and TRBJ1-2, with 7 bases lining up with TRBD1. Germline CDR1 and CDR2: MGHDK and SYGVNS. With 4 bases clipped from V and 5 bases from J, the junction kept 4 bases outside the gene matches. The CDR3 is made up of 13 amino acids. CDR3 nucleotide sequence: TGTGCCAGCAGTGTAGCAGGGGGGTATGGCTACACCTTC. Encoded protein: CASSVAGGYGYTF.

With regard to this clone: This sample includes further DNA sequences coding for the same CDR3. The chain couples TRBV5-1 to TRBJ2-1; D may be TRBD1 (5 bases). This CDR3 spans 14 amino acids. CDR1 is SGHRS, CDR2 YFSETQ, per germline. Between the trimmed V and J ends, which lost 0 bases and 7 bases, there was a span of 11 bases. Here the CDR3 DNA reads TGCGCCAGCAGCTTGGTTGCAGGGTCGAATGAGCAGTTCTTC. This encodes CASSLVAGSNEQFF.

CDR3 protein: CASSERGTGNSPLHF. CDR3 in DNA: TGTGCCAGCAGTGAACGAGGGACAGGGAATTCACCCCTCCACTTT. This chain connects TRBV6-1 to TRBJ1-6; TRBD1 matches at 9 bases. The CDR3 runs 15 residues. Germline V gene lookup returns CDR1 MNHNS and CDR2 SASEGT. Trimming removed 2 bases from V and 7 bases from J; junction bases left unmatched: 3.

V is TRBV7-2 and J is TRBJ1-1; D might be TRBD1 (6 bases). The V and J ends lost 4 bases and 5 bases respectively, with 14 bases between them. Per germline, CDR1 SGHTA and CDR2 FQGNSA. The CDR3 extends over 14 amino acids. CDR3: CASSSGALGTEAFF. As DNA, the CDR3 is TGTGCCAGCAGCTCGGGGGCTTTGGGGACTGAAGCTTTCTTT.

The sample holds one count of this clone. The chain has TRBV10-3 and TRBJ2-7, with 9 bases that match TRBD1. CDR3 size: 14 residues. V was clipped by 6 bases and J by 6 bases; unmatched bases: 9. CDR1 is ENHRY, CDR2 SYGVKD, per germline. The CDR3 sequence: CAISFVGQGGEQYF. CDR3 DNA: TGTGCCATCAGCTTTGTGGGACAGGGCGGCGAGCAGTACTTC.

This clone was counted between two and nine times. The J gene is TRBJ1-6, the V gene TRBV6-5; D remains ambiguous. V lost 0 bases to trimming and J lost 10 bases, with 13 bases between them. Per germline, CDR1 MNHEY and CDR2 SVGAGI. CDR3 size: 15 residues. For the CDR3, the DNA is TGTGCCAGCAGTTACTCTGAAGGGTTGGGCTCACCCCTCCACTTT. Translating it yields CASSYSEGLGSPLHF.

J is TRBJ2-5 and V is TRBV7-9; D might be TRBD2 (6 bases). Per the germline V gene, CDR1 is SEHNR and CDR2 is FQNEAQ (reference sequence). The CDR3 has 15 residues. V was shortened by 5 bases and J by 6 bases, with 19 bases between the two germline ends. CDR3 residues: CASSPFVTSRKTQYF. The CDR3, as DNA: TGTGCCAGCAGCCCGTTCGTTACTAGCCGCAAGACCCAGTACTTC.

This chain uses TRBV18 with TRBJ1-3, with 10 positions matching TRBD1. The ends lost 6 bases at V and 4 bases at J; junction bases unmatched: 6. This CDR3 comprises 15 residues. Germline loops: CDR1 KGHSH, CDR2 LQKENI. CDR3 DNA: TGTGCCAGCTCTCGACAGGGGGCAAGCGGAAACACCATATATTTT. It is translated as CASSRQGASGNTIYF.

The chain links TRBV28 to TRBJ1-4; D possibly corresponds to TRBD1 (6 bases). The CDR3 loop spans 16 amino acids. Germline-derived CDR1 and CDR2 are MDHEN and SYDVKM. Trimming removed 2 bases from V and 3 bases from J, with 13 bases in between. CDR3 sequence (DNA): TGTGCCAGCAGTTTAGCCAACAGGGTCGCTAATGAAAAACTGTTTTTT. Protein product: CASSLANRVANEKLFF.

The chain is built from TRBV29-1 and TRBJ2-7, with D hard to call. The CDR3 totals 13 residues. Germline CDR1 is SQVTM and CDR2 is ANQGSEA. Trimming pared 3 bases from V and 4 bases from J, leaving 13 bases between. CDR3 nucleotides: TGCAGCGTTGAGTTCTATTTGGGTTACGAGCAGTACTTC. Its translation: CSVEFYLGYEQYF.

The genes are TRBV6-4 and TRBJ2-1, with TRBD2 identical over 12 bases. In germline, CDR1 is MRHNA, CDR2 SNTAGT. CDR3 length: 17 amino acids. V was pared by 3 bases and J by 3 bases, with 6 bases of the junction left unmatched. CDR3 protein: CASSDSPGLAGYNEQFF. In DNA, the CDR3 is TGTGCCAGCAGTGATAGCCCGGGACTAGCGGGCTACAATGAGCAGTTCTTC.

With respect to this clone: Other nucleotide sequences from this sample produce the same CDR3. The genes are TRBV5-1 and TRBJ2-1, with 11 bases fitting TRBD2. Trimming cost V 0 bases and J 4 bases; bases outside gene matches: 3. CDR3 length equals 16 residues. CDR1 SGHRS and CDR2 YFSETQ come from the germline V gene. For the CDR3, the DNA is TGCGCCAGCAGCTTGGAGGGGACTAGCGGTTACAATGAGCAGTTCTTC. It translates to CASSLEGTSGYNEQFF.

This clone was counted between two and nine times. The same CDR3 can be traced to other DNA sequences in this sample. The J gene is TRBJ1-5, the V gene TRBV18; D is undetermined. Germline CDR1 and CDR2: KGHSH and LQKENI. Trimming pared 3 bases from V and 3 bases from J, leaving 6 bases between. CDR3 size: 13 residues. The CDR3 nucleotides are TGTGCCAGCTCACCTACGGACAATCAGCCCCAGCATTTT. This encodes CASSPTDNQPQHF.